This T cell receptor beta chain was sequenced during a study of control samples from healthy donors and cancer patients. TCRdb's table, derived via immunoSEQ multiplex PCR, lists solely in-frame clones and lacks some. The sample comprises 150,000 or so clones, over 85% of which are singletons, and 4.5% to 6% rests with the top ten. V was pared by 7 bases and J by 4 bases, with 10 bases between. The V gene's germline CDR1 is MNHEY and CDR2 SVGAGI. CDR3 length: 12 residues. V and J are TRBV6-5 and TRBJ2-5; D is possibly TRBD1 (5 bases). This receptor was obtained from a young man in good health. Sequencing used blood. CDR3: CASIQGPETQYF. Here the CDR3 DNA reads TGTGCCAGCATCCAGGGTCCAGAGACCCAGTACTTC.